A selection of T cell receptor beta chains follows, all from one sample in a study of vaccination effects on CD4 cells after COVID-19. TCRdb's table, derived via immunoSEQ multiplex PCR, lists solely in-frame clones and lacks some. The table has 50,000 or so clones, 60% to 80% seen once. Their antigens remain unidentified. Sample: CD4+ T cells from PBMCs cultured with HCoV-OC43 spike peptides, taken before COVID-19 vaccination. The receptors originated from a human donor who received a COVID-19 vaccine. CDR3s include the opening cysteine and the closing phenylalanine or tryptophan. D genes are given only for firm matches. Size values are once, few and many counts, or a class for expanded clones, and some rows have none.

v_call: TRBV6-2/TRBV6-3
d_call: NA
j_call: TRBJ2-6
clone_size: NA
cdr3_nt: TGTGCCAGCAGCCCTTACACTCAGATCCCTGGGGCCAACGTCCTGACTTTC
cdr3_aa: CASSPYTQIPGANVLTF

v_call: TRBV5-1
d_call: TRBD2
j_call: TRBJ2-3
clone_size: NA
cdr3_nt: TGCGCCAGCAGCTTGCGGACTAGCGGGGGCACAGATACGCAGTATTTT
cdr3_aa: CASSLRTSGGTDTQYF

v_call: TRBV7-2
d_call: NA
j_call: TRBJ1-5
clone_size: NA
cdr3_nt: TGTGCCAGCAGCTTAGACCATCAGCCCCAGCATTTT
cdr3_aa: CASSLDHQPQHF

v_call: TRBV5-1
d_call: NA
j_call: TRBJ1-4
clone_size: once
cdr3_nt: TGCGCCAGCTCCAACGGTCACAGGGTTAATGAAAAACTGTTTTTT
cdr3_aa: CASSNGHRVNEKLFF

v_call: TRBV4-1
d_call: NA
j_call: TRBJ2-2
clone_size: NA
cdr3_nt: TGCGCCAGCTGTCTGACAGGCGCGAACACCGGGGAGCTGTTTTTT
cdr3_aa: CASCLTGANTGELFF

v_call: TRBV7-8
d_call: NA
j_call: TRBJ1-5
clone_size: NA
cdr3_nt: TGTGCCAGCAGCTTAGAATTCCGTCAGCCCCAGCATTTT
cdr3_aa: CASSLEFRQPQHF

v_call: TRBV5-1
d_call: NA
j_call: TRBJ1-6
clone_size: NA
cdr3_nt: TGCGCCAGCAGCTTGGGGGAAGGGTATAATTCACCCCTCCACTTT
cdr3_aa: CASSLGEGYNSPLHF

v_call: TRBV2
d_call: TRBD1
j_call: TRBJ1-1
clone_size: NA
cdr3_nt: TGTGCCAGCAGTGAAGGGGGGACAGCCACTGAAGCTTTCTTT
cdr3_aa: CASSEGGTATEAFF

v_call: TRBV19
d_call: TRBD1
j_call: TRBJ1-5
clone_size: few
cdr3_nt: TGTGCCAGTAGTATAGGGCGACAGGGGAACAATCAGCCCCAGCATTTT
cdr3_aa: CASSIGRQGNNQPQHF

v_call: TRBV7-2
d_call: NA
j_call: TRBJ2-3
clone_size: NA
cdr3_nt: TGTGCCAGCAGCTTTTCAACTGGCGCGCCAGATACGCAGTATTTT
cdr3_aa: CASSFSTGAPDTQYF

v_call: TRBV30
d_call: NA
j_call: TRBJ1-3
clone_size: NA
cdr3_nt: TGTGCCTGGAGTCCAGGAGGAACGGCCTCTGGAAACACCATATATTTT
cdr3_aa: CAWSPGGTASGNTIYF

v_call: TRBV7-3
d_call: TRBD2
j_call: TRBJ2-2
clone_size: few
cdr3_nt: TGTGCCAGCAGCTTCTTGGCGGGGGGCACCGGGGAGCTGTTTTTT
cdr3_aa: CASSFLAGGTGELFF

v_call: TRBV6-4
d_call: TRBD1
j_call: TRBJ1-2
clone_size: NA
cdr3_nt: TGTGCCAGCAGCACCGGGACAGGTCCGTTCGGGGGCTACACCTTC
cdr3_aa: CASSTGTGPFGGYTF

v_call: TRBV5-1
d_call: TRBD1
j_call: TRBJ1-6
clone_size: NA
cdr3_nt: TGCGCCAGCAGCCAGGGACAGGGAGATTCACCCCTCCACTTT
cdr3_aa: CASSQGQGDSPLHF

v_call: TRBV28
d_call: NA
j_call: TRBJ1-1
clone_size: NA
cdr3_nt: TGTGCCAGCAGTTTGGACAGATACACTGAAGCTTTCTTT
cdr3_aa: CASSLDRYTEAFF

v_call: TRBV25-1
d_call: NA
j_call: TRBJ2-1
clone_size: NA
cdr3_nt: TGTGCCAGCAGTGAATCTACAGGGTATGTGGACAATGAGCAGTTCTTC
cdr3_aa: CASSESTGYVDNEQFF

v_call: TRBV7-2
d_call: TRBD2
j_call: TRBJ2-5
clone_size: NA
cdr3_nt: TGTGCCAGCAGCTTAGCCTCTAGCGGGGGGCAAGGGACCCAGTACTTC
cdr3_aa: CASSLASSGGQGTQYF

v_call: TRBV5-1
d_call: NA
j_call: TRBJ1-2
clone_size: NA
cdr3_nt: TGCGCCAGCAGCTTGGCTCCGGGGTTGGTCAATGGCTACACCTTC
cdr3_aa: CASSLAPGLVNGYTF

v_call: TRBV2
d_call: NA
j_call: TRBJ2-5
clone_size: NA
cdr3_nt: TGTGCCAGCAGCGACCAGGGGACAGAGACCCAGTACTTC
cdr3_aa: CASSDQGTETQYF